This T cell receptor (beta chain) derives from a study of shared clonotypes between healthy human individuals. CD8 cells classed as naive were CD45RO-negative and positively selected for CCR7, excluding terminally differentiated effector memory CD45RA+ cells. V dropped 0 bases and J dropped 5 bases, with 14 bases sitting between them. CDR3 length: 15 residues. Germline values: CDR1 MNHEY, CDR2 SVGAGI. The assay was carried out at the deep level. Generated by immunoSEQ multiplex PCR, the TCRdb table keeps only in-frame clones and is missing some. Found here are about 2 million clones, approximately 95% of them singletons; the top ten hold around 1.1%.

The chain carries TRBV6-5 and TRBJ2-7; tentatively, D is TRBD1 (6 bases). Sequencing was done on a sample of naive CD8+ T cells sorted from blood. The TCR originated in a man aged 18 to 29 in good health. CDR3 coding DNA: TGTGCCAGCAGTTACTCGACCAGGGGAAGGGACGAGCAGTACTTC. Residues: CASSYSTRGRDEQYF.